These 17 T cell receptor beta chains originate from one sample sequenced in a study of shared clonotypes between healthy human individuals. The assay was immunoSEQ multiplex PCR, and TCRdb's table has in-frame clones only and misses some. The sample carries roughly 2.1 million clones, 90% to 95% recorded once. As defined, naive CD8 cells were CD45RO-negative and positively selected for CCR7, with terminally differentiated effector memory CD45RA+ cells excluded. Sequences were obtained from naive CD8+ T cells from PBMCs. The source of these receptors is a man aged 18-30 years in good health. Some clones in this sample may be carry-over from other donors' samples.

The CDR3 here is CASSPDRVLGSYEQYF. As DNA, the CDR3 is TGCGCCAGCAGCCCCGACAGGGTTTTGGGCTCCTACGAGCAGTACTTC. The chain joins TRBV5-1 to TRBJ2-7; 7 nucleotides line up with TRBD1. Germline-derived CDR1 and CDR2 are SGHRS and YFSETQ. The CDR3 runs 16 residues. Losses at the gene ends were 4 bases for V and 0 bases for J; bases not matched to a gene: 10.

This rearrangement joins TRBV9 to TRBJ1-4; D remains ambiguous. CDR3 size: 16 residues. Germline V gene sequence: CDR1 SGDLS, CDR2 YYNGEE. V shed 0 bases and J shed 3 bases, with 12 bases lying between them. CDR3 in amino acids: CASSVGVKPSNEKLFF. The DNA of the CDR3 is TGTGCCAGCAGCGTAGGGGTGAAGCCGTCTAATGAAAAACTGTTTTTT.

The chain links TRBV12-5 to TRBJ2-2, with D unclear. CDR3 length: 12 amino acids. Germline V gene data show CDR1 as LGHNT and CDR2 as FRNRAP. The germline V and J ends were trimmed by 7 bases and 5 bases, with 8 bases remaining between them. The CDR3 DNA is TGTGCTAGTGCCCCTCCGACCGGGGAGCTGTTTTTT. It encodes CASAPPTGELFF.

This rearrangement joins TRBV27 to TRBJ2-2, with TRBD1 as a possible D gene (6 bases). Per the germline V gene, CDR1 is MNHEY and CDR2 is SMNVEV (reference sequence). The CDR3 has 12 residues. Trimming pared 8 bases from V and 5 bases from J, leaving 9 bases between. The DNA for the CDR3 is TGTGCCAGCCAGGGGAGTACCGGGGAGCTGTTTTTT. Its translation is CASQGSTGELFF.

The gene calls are TRBV4-2 and TRBJ1-2; 10 bases match TRBD1. This CDR3 has 17 residues. Trimming took 3 bases from V and 7 from J; bases not matched to a gene: 14. Germline V gene data show CDR1 as LGHNA and CDR2 as YNFKEQ. The CDR3 sequence: CASSHLRQGAEGTGYTF. The CDR3 bases are TGTGCCAGCAGCCACCTCAGACAGGGGGCGGAGGGGACTGGCTACACCTTC.

The J gene is TRBJ2-7, the V gene TRBV7-9, with D tentatively TRBD2 (6 bases). Germline V gene data show CDR1 as SEHNR and CDR2 as FQNEAQ (reference sequence). Trimming stripped 0 bases from V and 0 bases from J, with 12 bases between. The CDR3 sequence is 16 residues long. The DNA of the CDR3 is TGTGCCAGCAGCTTAGCACCGGCGGGACCCTCCTACGAGCAGTACTTC. Translated, it gives CASSLAPAGPSYEQYF.

The V and J genes are TRBV7-2 and TRBJ1-1, with D perhaps matching TRBD1 (5 bases). This CDR3 contains 17 residues. Germline V gene lookup returns CDR1 SGHTA and CDR2 FQGNSA. V was pared by 3 bases and J by 1 base, with 18 bases between. The DNA of the CDR3 is TGTGCCAGCAGCTTGCGGGGACCCCTAACCAGGAACACTGAAGCTTTCTTT. This encodes CASSLRGPLTRNTEAFF.

The chain links TRBV29-1 to TRBJ2-6; D possibly corresponds to TRBD2 (6 bases). The CDR3 covers 16 residues. V lost 5 bases and J lost 0, with 14 bases in between. CDR1 is SQVTM, CDR2 ANQGSEA, per germline. CDR3 DNA: TGCAGCGTTTGGGGGGACGGCAACTCTGGGGCCAACGTCCTGACTTTC. Translated: CSVWGDGNSGANVLTF. Full variable domain (remainder filled in from reference TRBV29-1 and TRBJ2-6): SAVISQKPSRDICQRGTSLTIQCQVDSQVTMMFWYRQQPGQSLTLIATANQGSEATYESGFVIDKFPISRPNLTFSTLTVSNMSPEDSSIYLCSVWGDGNSGANVLTFGAGSRLTVL.

The chain combines TRBV7-8 with TRBJ2-7; 7 positions match TRBD1. This CDR3 spans 13 amino acids. Germline CDR1 reads SGHVS; CDR2 reads FQNEAQ. J was trimmed by 2 bases and V by 3 bases; bases with no gene match: 1. CDR3 nucleotide sequence: TGTGCCAGCAGCTTCCAGGGGGCCTACGAGCAGTACTTC. Its protein product is CASSFQGAYEQYF. Full variable domain (remainder filled in from reference TRBV7-8 and TRBJ2-7): GAGVSQSPRYKVAKRGQDVALRCDPISGHVSLFWYQQALGQGPEFLTYFQNEAQLDKSGLPSDRFFAERPEGSVSTLKIQRTQQEDSAVYLCASSFQGAYEQYFGPGTRLTVT.

On this clone itself: Different DNA sequences within this sample yield the same CDR3. The V and J genes are TRBV27 and TRBJ2-7, with 10 bases fitting TRBD1. There are 15 residues in the CDR3. Trimming took 0 bases from V and 4 from J; bases not matched to a gene: 3. Germline V gene sequence: CDR1 MNHEY, CDR2 SMNVEV (reference sequence). This CDR3 reads CASSLSGTGDYEQYF. CDR3 bases: TGTGCCAGCAGTTTATCCGGGACAGGGGATTACGAGCAGTACTTC.

The V call is TRBV28, the J call TRBJ2-1; no clear D. Germline V CDR1 and CDR2: MDHEN, SYDVKM. The V end was cut by 3 bases, the J end by 1 base, with 10 bases between. This CDR3 is 15 amino acids long. The CDR3 DNA reads as TGTGCCAGCAGTTTCCTGGCGGATTCCTACAATGAGCAGTTCTTC. This encodes CASSFLADSYNEQFF.

V gene TRBV14 combines with J gene TRBJ2-6; D remains ambiguous. The CDR3 runs 17 residues. Trimming left V 4 bases short and J 0 bases short, with 13 bases between. The germline CDR1 and CDR2 sequences are SGHDN and FVKESK. The CDR3 DNA reads TGTGCCAGCAGCCCCACGACTTCTAACTCTGGGGCCAACGTCCTGACTTTC. Amino acid sequence: CASSPTTSNSGANVLTF.

This chain joins TRBV7-2 and TRBJ1-5; 8 bases are a match to TRBD1. J gave up 1 base and V 5 bases, and 4 bases lay outside the gene matches. Germline loops: CDR1 SGHTA, CDR2 FQGNSA. The CDR3 has 15 residues. CDR3 coding DNA: TGTGCCAGCAGCCCTCAGGGGGCAAGCAATCAGCCCCAGCATTTT. It translates to CASSPQGASNQPQHF.

This clone was observed a handful of times. The J gene is TRBJ1-1, the V gene TRBV7-9; D is undetermined. The ends were cut back, 3 bases at V and 0 bases at J, with 8 bases in the middle. Germline V lookup: CDR1 SEHNR, CDR2 FQNEAQ (reference sequence). The CDR3 covers 14 residues. DNA for the CDR3: TGTGCCAGCAGCTTTCTCCTGATGAACACTGAAGCTTTCTTT. Protein sequence: CASSFLLMNTEAFF.

The genes are TRBV7-2 and TRBJ1-1, with D unclear. V was pared by 2 bases and J by 6 bases, with 10 bases between. Germline lookup yields CDR1 SGHTA and CDR2 FQGNSA. The CDR3 contains 13 residues. The CDR3: CASSLIRGAEAFF. Here the CDR3 DNA reads TGTGCCAGCAGCTTAATACGCGGGGCTGAAGCTTTCTTT. The complete variable domain, with remaining parts taken from reference TRBV7-2 and TRBJ1-1, reads GAGVSQSPSNKVTEKGKDVELRCDPISGHTALYWYRQSLGQGLEFLIYFQGNSAPDKSGLPSDRFSAERTGGSVSTLTIQRTQQEDSAVYLCASSLIRGAEAFFGQGTRLTVV.

This chain uses TRBV28 with TRBJ1-1, with 10 bases fitting TRBD1. V shed 3 bases, J shed 2 bases, and the junction held 3 bases outside the gene matches. The CDR3 totals 15 residues. CDR1 and CDR2 from the germline V gene are MDHEN and SYDVKM. The CDR3 spells CASSLRQGANTEAFF. The CDR3 bases are TGTGCCAGCAGTTTGCGACAGGGGGCAAACACTGAAGCTTTCTTT.

The CDR3 region has the DNA TGCAGCGTTCTTTGGAGAACCGGGAGCTTCTCCTACGAGCAGTACTTC. Amino acid sequence: CSVLWRTGSFSYEQYF. The chain has TRBV29-1 and TRBJ2-7; D possibly corresponds to TRBD2 (6 bases). CDR1 is SQVTM, CDR2 ANQGSEA, per germline. The CDR3 is made up of 16 amino acids. V lost 5 bases and J lost 0, with 20 bases in between.